This TCR beta chain is from a study of shared clonotypes between healthy human individuals. Clones were read by immunoSEQ multiplex PCR, and TCRdb kept only the in-frame ones, dropping some. The table lists some 2,100,000 clones, under 97% of them singletons. Germline-derived CDR1 and CDR2 are LNHDA and SQIVND (reference sequence). The V end was cut by 4 bases, the J end by 2 bases, with 12 bases between. The CDR3 has 15 amino acids. The sequence came from a man younger than 35 in good health. Specimen: naive CD4+ T cells sorted from blood. Noted subset: CD45RA+ positively selected. V usage is TRBV19 and J usage is TRBJ1-5, with TRBD1 as a possible D gene (5 bases). The CDR3 DNA follows: TGTGCCAGTAGTACCTGGGGCCTTGGCAATCAGCCCCAGCATTTT. It translates to CASSTWGLGNQPQHF.